What follows are 30 T cell receptor beta chains derived from one specimen sequenced in a study of human T cells and chemical hapten exposure. The time point denotes: patch test 2, 6 weeks after DPC sensitization. Treatment specified: therapeutic diphenylcyclopropenone sensitization with weekly scalp DPC. MiXCR was run by TCRdb on the RACE reads, yielding one entry per CDR3 protein. The profile covers a few hundred thousand distinct CDR3 sequences, with about 6% appearing a single time and around 6.1% taken by the ten largest. This specimen consisted of whole blood, obtained in connection with sensitization to the hapten diphenylcyclopropenone (DPC). These receptors were taken from a woman younger than 35 with alopecia areata. Some clones in this sample may be carry-over from other donors' samples.

This clonotype was seen a handful of times. The rearrangement uses TRBV7-2 and TRBJ1-2, with D possibly matching TRBD1 (5 bases). The CDR3 is made up of 16 amino acids. The germline CDR1 and CDR2 sequences are SGHTA and FQGNSA. Deletions cut 3 bases from V and 4 bases from J, with 18 bases between. The CDR3 nucleotides are TGTGCCAGCAGCTTCCCCCCCGGGAGCGGGGCCTATGGCTACACCTTC. Translated, it gives CASSFPPGSGAYGYTF.

The chain has TRBV4-3 and TRBJ1-3; perhaps TRBD1 as D (6 bases). Germline CDR1 reads LGHNA; CDR2 reads YSLEER. CDR3 size: 17 residues. Trimming shortened V by 0 bases and J by 2 bases, and 14 bases separated the two germline ends. The CDR3 region has the DNA TGCGCCAGCAGCCAAGAGCCGAGCAACAGGGCTGGAAACACCATATATTTT. Translated, it gives CASSQEPSNRAGNTIYF.

This clonotype was picked up many times. This chain connects TRBV13 to TRBJ1-1; 9 bases map to TRBD1. V trimming: 5 bases; J trimming: 5 bases; junction bases outside the gene matches: 9. The germline V gene encodes CDR1 PRHDT and CDR2 FYEKMQ (reference sequence). The CDR3 is made up of 15 amino acids. CDR3 residues: CASSHTGTGITEAFF. Written as DNA, the CDR3 is TGTGCCAGCAGCCATACCGGGACAGGGATAACTGAAGCTTTCTTT.

This clonotype was found many times. The rearrangement uses TRBV3-1 and TRBJ1-1; 9 nucleotides match TRBD1. Germline V CDR1 and CDR2: LGHDT, YNNKEL (reference sequence). The CDR3 covers 15 residues. Trimming removed 3 bases from V and 0 bases from J; junction bases left unmatched: 2. Here the CDR3 DNA reads TGTGCCAGCAGCCACGGGGACAGGGTGAACACTGAAGCTTTCTTT. Protein product: CASSHGDRVNTEAFF. Full variable domain (missing parts from reference TRBV3-1 and TRBJ1-1): DTAVSQTPKYLVTQMGNDKSIKCEQNLGHDTMYWYKQDSKKFLKIMFSYNNKELIINETVPNRFSPKSPDKAHLNLHINSLELGDSAVYFCASSHGDRVNTEAFFGQGTRLTVV.

The V and J genes are TRBV6-1 and TRBJ1-4; TRBD1 is a possible D gene (5 bases). CDR1 and CDR2 from the germline V gene are MNHNS and SASEGT. This CDR3 spans 15 amino acids. V was clipped by 2 bases and J by 1 base, with 8 bases between them. The DNA of the CDR3 is TGTGCCAGCAGTGAATACGGGGGAACTAATGAAAAACTGTTTTTT. It codes for CASSEYGGTNEKLFF.

The J gene is TRBJ1-5, the V gene TRBV6-1; possible D gene TRBD1, 6 bases. Trimming took 3 bases from V and 3 from J, leaving 12 bases between them. The CDR3 consists of 15 residues. Per germline, CDR1 MNHNS and CDR2 SASEGT. CDR3 nucleotide sequence: TGTGCCAGCAGTGAGACAGGAGAGTTCAATCAGCCCCAGCATTTT. Protein: CASSETGEFNQPQHF.

This clonotype was detected a few times. V usage is TRBV6-1 and J usage is TRBJ1-5; D gene unclear. Germline CDR1 is MNHNS and CDR2 is SASEGT. The ends were cut back, 3 bases at V and 5 bases at J, with 11 bases in the middle. The CDR3 consists of 14 residues. CDR3 sequence (DNA): TGTGCCAGCAGTGAGTTGGGTCGGCATCAGCCCCAGCATTTT. It codes for CASSELGRHQPQHF.

This clonotype was counted ten times or more. The chain recombines TRBV7-2 with TRBJ2-3; D gene unclear. The CDR3 runs to 15 residues. Between the trimmed V and J ends, which lost 1 base and 2 bases, there was a span of 10 bases. Germline V gene sequence: CDR1 SGHTA, CDR2 FQGNSA. CDR3 in amino acids: CASSLEAVATDTQYF. The CDR3 DNA follows: TGTGCCAGCAGCTTAGAGGCGGTAGCCACAGATACGCAGTATTTT.

This clonotype was counted a few times. The chain carries TRBV6-1 and TRBJ2-2, with TRBD1 as a possible D gene (5 bases). Germline CDR1 reads MNHNS; CDR2 reads SASEGT. The V gene lost 6 bases and the J gene lost 1 base, with 6 bases spanning the gap. This CDR3 comprises 13 residues. DNA of the CDR3: TGTGCCAGCAGAGACAGGAACACCGGGGAGCTGTTTTTT. This gives the protein CASRDRNTGELFF.

The chain has TRBV2 and TRBJ2-1, with TRBD1 matching over 9 bases. The CDR3 extends over 15 amino acids. The germline V gene has CDR1 SNHLY and CDR2 FYNNEI. Trimming at V came to 8 bases and at J to 10 bases, leaving 15 bases not matched to a gene. The CDR3 nucleotides read TGTGCCAGCGGGGACGGGACAGGGAATTTGGGGGAGCAGTTCTTC. Protein product: CASGDGTGNLGEQFF. Full variable domain (missing parts from reference TRBV2 and TRBJ2-1): EPEVTQTPSHQVTQMGQEVILRCVPISNHLYFYWYRQILGQKVEFLVSFYNNEISEKSEIFDDQFSVERPDGSNFTLKIRSTKLEDSAMYFCASGDGTGNLGEQFFGPGTRLTVL.

Concerning this clonotype itself: A single base separates this from a much larger clone, so it may be a read error. The chain is built from TRBV28 and TRBJ1-2; no clear D. Germline values: CDR1 MDHEN, CDR2 SYDVKM. Trimming stripped 10 bases from V and 10 bases from J, with 19 bases between. CDR3 length equals 12 residues. CDR3 nucleotide sequence: TGTGCCACCAACATGTCCCTAGCCCTCTACACCTTC. It is translated as CATNMSLALYTF.

This clonotype was counted ten times or more. The chain couples TRBV6-6 to TRBJ1-2, with a tentative D call TRBD1 (5 bases). The CDR3 runs 15 residues. V was trimmed by 1 base and J by 4 bases, leaving 13 bases between them. Germline lookup yields CDR1 MNHNY and CDR2 SVGAGI (reference sequence). The CDR3 DNA reads as TGTGCCAGCAGTTACTACGCAGGGACCGCCTATGGCTACACCTTC. Translating gives CASSYYAGTAYGYTF.

The chain has TRBV7-9 and TRBJ2-3; D tentatively fits TRBD1 or TRBD2 (5 bases each). Trimming pared 6 bases from V and 0 bases from J, leaving 19 bases between. Germline loops: CDR1 SEHNR, CDR2 FQNEAQ (reference sequence). The CDR3 has 17 residues. As DNA, the CDR3 is TGTGCCAGCAGTTCAAATCCGGGACGGACCAGCACAGATACGCAGTATTTT. Translation: CASSSNPGRTSTDTQYF.

The rearrangement links TRBV13 to TRBJ2-1; 12 nucleotides align to TRBD2. The CDR3 runs to 16 residues. Looked up from germline, CDR1 is PRHDT and CDR2 is FYEKMQ (reference sequence). V trimming: 1 base; J trimming: 7 bases; junction bases outside the gene matches: 5. Written as DNA, the CDR3 is TGTGCCAGCAGCTTAGATCTAGCGGGGGGGCTGAATGAGCAGTTCTTC. Its protein product is CASSLDLAGGLNEQFF.

The table lists this clonotype with many counts. V is TRBV27 and J is TRBJ2-3; the match to TRBD2 covers 10 bases. The CDR3 has 16 residues. With V trimmed by 0 bases and J by 3 bases, 3 bases remained unmatched. Per germline, CDR1 MNHEY and CDR2 SMNVEV (reference sequence). Here the CDR3 DNA reads TGTGCCAGCAGTTTATCGAGCGGGGGGGCTACAGATACGCAGTATTTT. It yields the protein CASSLSSGGATDTQYF.

The chain combines TRBV12-3 or TRBV12-4 with TRBJ2-2, with D hard to call. The V end was cut by 2 bases, the J end by 7 bases, with 17 bases between. The CDR3 consists of 16 residues. The CDR3 spells CASSLRSSARVGELFF. In nucleotides, the CDR3 is TGTGCCAGCAGTTTACGTAGTTCCGCCCGGGTCGGGGAGCTGTTTTTT.

This clonotype has only a few counts. The chain links TRBV7-6 to TRBJ1-6, with TRBD1 matching over 8 bases. V dropped 5 bases and J dropped 9; count of bases not matched to a gene: 9. The germline gives CDR1 SGHVS, CDR2 FNYEAQ. This CDR3 spans 15 amino acids. The CDR3 DNA reads as TGTGCCAGCAGCGCATCCGGGACAGGACGTTCACCCCTCCACTTT. Its translation: CASSASGTGRSPLHF.

This clonotype showed up many times. This chain uses TRBV27 with TRBJ1-1; D gene unclear. Germline V gene sequence: CDR1 MNHEY, CDR2 SMNVEV (reference sequence). This CDR3 has 14 residues. Trimming took off 3 bases at V and 3 bases at J, with 11 bases between the two ends. The CDR3 sequence is CASSFLGRDTEAFF. The DNA of the CDR3 is TGTGCCAGCAGTTTTCTGGGGAGGGACACTGAAGCTTTCTTT.

This clonotype was picked up a small number of times. The rearrangement links TRBV21-1 to TRBJ2-1; the table's TRBD1 call for D was not verified on the DNA. TRBV21-1 is designated a pseudogene. The CDR3 has 21 amino acids. CDR3 sequence (DNA): TGTGCCAGCAGACTCAATCCCTTTAACTCGACAGGTCAAAGCTCCTACAATGAGCAGTTCTTC. Amino acid sequence: CASRLNPFNSTGQSSYNEQFF.

The chain couples TRBV18 to TRBJ1-6, with D perhaps TRBD1 (5 bases). CDR3 length: 14 amino acids. The germline V and J ends were trimmed by 3 bases and 10 bases, with 13 bases remaining between them. Germline lookup yields CDR1 KGHSH and CDR2 LQKENI. The CDR3 reads CASSPMDNGSPLHF. The CDR3 DNA reads as TGTGCCAGCTCACCCATGGACAACGGGTCACCCCTCCACTTT.

This clonotype was observed at least ten times. The chain couples TRBV20-1 to TRBJ1-6; 8 bases fit TRBD1. Unmatched junction bases numbered 5, after V lost 2 bases and J lost 8 bases. Looked up from germline, CDR1 is DFQATT and CDR2 is SNEGSKA (reference sequence). The CDR3 length is 14 residues. The DNA of the CDR3 is TGCAGTGCTAGATCCGGACAGGGTTATTCACCCCTCCACTTT. This translates into CSARSGQGYSPLHF.

There are a few counts of this clonotype. The chain couples TRBV6-2 or TRBV6-3 to TRBJ2-3, with D possibly being TRBD1 (6 bases). V lost 4 bases and J 14 bases, leaving 13 bases between the germline ends. Germline V lookup: CDR1 MNHEY, CDR2 SVGEGT. This CDR3 region has 11 residues. The CDR3 DNA reads TGTGCCAGCAGTTCGGACAGTAGAGGGTATTTT. Translated: CASSSDSRGYF.

As concerns this clonotype: At one end the junction does not follow the germline gene, possibly because of a read error. The chain links TRBV4-1 to TRBJ1-5; 12 bases align to TRBD1. The germline CDR1 and CDR2 sequences are MGHRA and YSYEKL. This CDR3 region has 16 residues. CDR3 bases: TGCGCCAGCAGCCGGGGACAGGGGGCGGGCAATCAGCCCCACCATTTT. Translated: CASSRGQGAGNQPHHF.

The chain links TRBV7-8 to TRBJ1-1; TRBD1 aligns across 9 bases. Germline-derived CDR1 and CDR2 are SGHVS and FQNEAQ. The trim removed 5 bases at V and 0 bases at J, leaving 10 bases unmatched. The CDR3 sequence is 17 residues long. The CDR3 DNA sequence: TGTGCCAGCAGCGGCTACAGGGGGCCTGACGTGAACACTGAAGCTTTCTTT. Amino acids: CASSGYRGPDVNTEAFF.

This clonotype was counted at least ten times. The V gene is TRBV9, the J gene TRBJ1-1; D may be TRBD1 (5 bases). The germline CDR1 and CDR2 sequences are SGDLS and YYNGEE. V gave up 0 bases and J gave up 6 bases, with 12 bases separating them. The CDR3 runs to 14 residues. CDR3 sequence reads: CASSVEVGGAEAFF. CDR3 sequence (DNA): TGTGCCAGCAGCGTAGAGGTCGGGGGGGCTGAAGCTTTCTTT.

There are many counts of this clonotype. The genes are TRBV4-3 and TRBJ2-5, with TRBD1 matching 8 bases. The CDR3 runs to 17 residues. The V segment lost 0 bases and the J segment 0 bases; nucleotides outside the gene matches: 6. Germline lookup yields CDR1 LGHNA and CDR2 YSLEER. In DNA form, the CDR3 reads TGCGCCAGCAGCCAAGAGATCAGGACAGGGTACCAAGAGACCCAGTACTTC. Translating it yields CASSQEIRTGYQETQYF.

This clonotype was detected many times. J is TRBJ1-1 and V is TRBV29-1; D is unresolved. This CDR3 spans 15 amino acids. Germline values: CDR1 SQVTM, CDR2 ANQGSEA. Trimming stripped 1 base from V and 3 bases from J, with 15 bases between. The CDR3: CSVEGRARSDTEAFF. The CDR3 DNA is TGCAGCGTTGAAGGTAGGGCCAGATCCGACACTGAAGCTTTCTTT. The full variable domain, its missing parts supplied by reference TRBV29-1 and TRBJ1-1, is SAVISQKPSRDICQRGTSLTIQCQVDSQVTMMFWYRQQPGQSLTLIATANQGSEATYESGFVIDKFPISRPNLTFSTLTVSNMSPEDSSIYLCSVEGRARSDTEAFFGQGTRLTVV.

The CDR3 sequence is CASSGGRTEVWSTDTQYF. CDR3 sequence (DNA): TGTGCCAGCAGTGGTGGTCGGACCGAAGTTTGGAGCACAGATACGCAGTATTTT. The chain links TRBV2 to TRBJ2-3; unclear D gene. The CDR3 totals 18 residues. The V end lost 4 bases, the J end lost 0 bases, and 20 bases lay between the germline ends. CDR1 and CDR2 (germline): SNHLY, FYNNEI.

This clonotype was seen ten or more times. This chain connects TRBV20-1 to TRBJ1-6; weak D call: TRBD1 (5 bases). Germline values: CDR1 DFQATT, CDR2 SNEGSKA (reference sequence). Trimming pared 0 bases from V and 5 bases from J, leaving 14 bases between. The CDR3 contains 16 residues. The CDR3, as DNA: TGCAGTGCTAGAGATTTCGGGGGAGGCAATAATTCACCCCTCCACTTT. This encodes CSARDFGGGNNSPLHF.

The chain is built from TRBV6-2 or TRBV6-3 and TRBJ2-3; 7 nucleotides align to TRBD1. CDR1 is MNHEY and CDR2 is SVGEGT in the germline V gene. The CDR3 is made up of 15 amino acids. V shed 8 bases, J shed 4 bases, and the junction held 12 bases outside the gene matches. CDR3 coding DNA: TGTGCCAGCGACCGGATAGGGGGCTGGGCAGATACGCAGTATTTT. It encodes CASDRIGGWADTQYF.